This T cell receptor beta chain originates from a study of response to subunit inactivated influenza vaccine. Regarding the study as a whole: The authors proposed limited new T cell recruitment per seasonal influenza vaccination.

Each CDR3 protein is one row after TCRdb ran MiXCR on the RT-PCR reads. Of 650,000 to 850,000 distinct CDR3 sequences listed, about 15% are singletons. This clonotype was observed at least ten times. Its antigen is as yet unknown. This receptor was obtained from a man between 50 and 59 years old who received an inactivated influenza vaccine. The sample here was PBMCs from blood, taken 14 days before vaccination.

The CDR3 loop reads CASSLGLSNYEQYF. The CDR3 DNA sequence: TGTGCCAGCAGCTTGGGACTGTCAAACTACGAGCAGTACTTC. This chain joins TRBV5-6 and TRBJ2-7; D remains unclear. The CDR3 is 14 amino acids. Germline CDR1 SGHDT, CDR2 YYEEEE. The V and J ends lost 0 bases and 3 bases respectively, with 10 bases between them. The full variable domain, completed using reference TRBV5-6 and TRBJ2-7, is DAGVTQSPTHLIKTRGQQVTLRCSPKSGHDTVSWYQQALGQGPQFIFQYYEEEERQRGNFPDRFSGHQFPNYSSELNVNALLLGDSALYLCASSLGLSNYEQYFGPGTRLTVT.